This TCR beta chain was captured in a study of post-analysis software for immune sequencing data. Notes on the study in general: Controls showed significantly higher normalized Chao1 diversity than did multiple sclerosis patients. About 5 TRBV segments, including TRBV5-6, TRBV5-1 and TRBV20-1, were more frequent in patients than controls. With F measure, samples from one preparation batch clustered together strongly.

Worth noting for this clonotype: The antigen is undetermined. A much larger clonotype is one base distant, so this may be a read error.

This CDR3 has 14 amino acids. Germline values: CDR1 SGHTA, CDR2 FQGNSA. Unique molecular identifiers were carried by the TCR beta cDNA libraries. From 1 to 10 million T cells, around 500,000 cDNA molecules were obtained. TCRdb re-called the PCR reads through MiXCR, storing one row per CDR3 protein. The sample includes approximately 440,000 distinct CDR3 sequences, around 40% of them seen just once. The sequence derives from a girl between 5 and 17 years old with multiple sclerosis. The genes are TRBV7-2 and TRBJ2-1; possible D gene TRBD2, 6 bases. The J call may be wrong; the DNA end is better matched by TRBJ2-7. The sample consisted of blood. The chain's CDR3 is CASSGRERNNEQYF. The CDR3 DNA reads TGTGCCAGCAGCGGACGGGAGAGGAACAATGAGCAGTACTTC.